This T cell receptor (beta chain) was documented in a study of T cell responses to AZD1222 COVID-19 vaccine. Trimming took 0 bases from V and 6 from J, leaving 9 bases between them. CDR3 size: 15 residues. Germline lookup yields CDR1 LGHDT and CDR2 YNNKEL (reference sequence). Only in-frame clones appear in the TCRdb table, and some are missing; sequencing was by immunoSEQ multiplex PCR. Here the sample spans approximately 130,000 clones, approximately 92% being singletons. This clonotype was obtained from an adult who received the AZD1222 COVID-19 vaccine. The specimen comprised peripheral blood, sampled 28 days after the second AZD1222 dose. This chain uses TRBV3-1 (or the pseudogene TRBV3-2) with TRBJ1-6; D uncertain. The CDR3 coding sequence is TGTGCCAGCAGCCAAGATAGGACGTCTAATTCACCCCTCCACTTT. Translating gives CASSQDRTSNSPLHF.